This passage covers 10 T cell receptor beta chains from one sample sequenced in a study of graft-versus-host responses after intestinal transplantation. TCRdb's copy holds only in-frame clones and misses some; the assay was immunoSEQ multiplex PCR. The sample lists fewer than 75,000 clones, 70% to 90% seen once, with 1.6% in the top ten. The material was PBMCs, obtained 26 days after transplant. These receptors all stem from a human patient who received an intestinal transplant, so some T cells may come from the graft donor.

The CDR3 loop is CASSQRAGTNNEQFF. CDR3 nucleotide sequence: TGTGCCAGCAGCCAGCGCGCCGGGACTAACAATGAGCAGTTCTTC. The chain links TRBV4-2 to TRBJ2-1; TRBD2 agrees at 7 bases. The length of the CDR3 is 15 residues. The V segment lost 3 bases and the J segment 5 bases; nucleotides outside the gene matches: 7. Germline CDR1 and CDR2: LGHNA and YNFKEQ.

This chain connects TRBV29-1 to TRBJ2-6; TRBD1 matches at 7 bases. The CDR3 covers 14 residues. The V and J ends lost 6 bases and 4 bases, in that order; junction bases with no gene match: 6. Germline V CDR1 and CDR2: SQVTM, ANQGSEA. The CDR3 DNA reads TGCAGCGTCACCGGGACAGCAGGGGCCAACGTCCTGACTTTC. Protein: CSVTGTAGANVLTF.

This CDR3 is CASSGGLELFF. The CDR3 coding sequence is TGCGCCAGCAGCGGCGGACTGGAGCTGTTTTTT. The chain uses TRBV5-1 and TRBJ1-4; a weak D match, TRBD2 (5 bases). The J call could be wrong; TRBJ2-2 is a better fit for the DNA end. Germline lookup yields CDR1 SGHRS and CDR2 YFSETQ. This CDR3 is 11 amino acids long.

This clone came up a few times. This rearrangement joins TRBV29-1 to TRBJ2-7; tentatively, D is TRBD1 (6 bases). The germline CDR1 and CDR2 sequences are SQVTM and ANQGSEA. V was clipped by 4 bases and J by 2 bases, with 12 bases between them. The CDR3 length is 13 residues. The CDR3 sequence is CSVVKGETYEQYF. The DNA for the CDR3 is TGCAGCGTTGTGAAGGGGGAGACCTACGAGCAGTACTTC.

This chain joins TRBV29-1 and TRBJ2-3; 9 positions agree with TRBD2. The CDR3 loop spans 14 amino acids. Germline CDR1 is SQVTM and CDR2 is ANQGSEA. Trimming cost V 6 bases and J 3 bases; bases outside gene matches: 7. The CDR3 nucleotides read TGCAGCGTCGCTCTAGCGGGGACGACAGATACGCAGTATTTT. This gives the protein CSVALAGTTDTQYF.

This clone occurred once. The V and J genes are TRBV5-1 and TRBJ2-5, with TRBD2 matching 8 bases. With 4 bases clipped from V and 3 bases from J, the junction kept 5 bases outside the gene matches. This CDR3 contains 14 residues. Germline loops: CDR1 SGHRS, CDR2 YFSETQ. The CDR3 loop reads CASSPGGAKETQYF. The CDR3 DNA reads TGCGCCAGCAGCCCCGGGGGGGCCAAAGAGACCCAGTACTTC. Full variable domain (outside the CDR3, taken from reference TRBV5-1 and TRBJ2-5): KAGVTQTPRYLIKTRGQQVTLSCSPISGHRSVSWYQQTPGQGLQFLFEYFSETQRNKGNFPGRFSGRQFSNSRSEMNVSTLELGDSALYLCASSPGGAKETQYFGPGTRLLVL.

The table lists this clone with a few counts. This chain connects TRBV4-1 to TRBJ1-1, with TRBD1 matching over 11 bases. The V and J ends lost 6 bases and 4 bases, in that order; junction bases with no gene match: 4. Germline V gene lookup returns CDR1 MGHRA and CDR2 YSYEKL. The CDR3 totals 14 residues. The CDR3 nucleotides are TGCGCCAGCAGTCGGACAGGGGGCTTCACTGAAGCTTTCTTT. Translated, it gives CASSRTGGFTEAFF.

CDR3 protein: CASSPGTSNYNEQFF. The CDR3 DNA reads as TGTGCCAGCAGCCCCGGGACTAGCAACTACAATGAGCAGTTCTTC. J is TRBJ2-1 and V is TRBV7-2; TRBD2 agrees at 9 bases. With V trimmed by 5 bases and J by 3 bases, 5 bases remained unmatched. This CDR3 has 15 amino acids. CDR1 and CDR2 from the germline V gene are SGHTA and FQGNSA.

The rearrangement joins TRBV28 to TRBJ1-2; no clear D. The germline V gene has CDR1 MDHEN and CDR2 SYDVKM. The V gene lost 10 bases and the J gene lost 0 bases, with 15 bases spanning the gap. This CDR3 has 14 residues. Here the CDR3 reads CAIKFAASNYGYTF. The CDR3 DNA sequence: TGTGCCATTAAATTTGCGGCTTCTAACTATGGCTACACCTTC.

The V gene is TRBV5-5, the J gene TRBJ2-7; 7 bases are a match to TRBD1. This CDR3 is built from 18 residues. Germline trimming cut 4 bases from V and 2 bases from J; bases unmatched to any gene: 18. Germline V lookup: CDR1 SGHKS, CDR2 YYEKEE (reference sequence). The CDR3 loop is CASSTAEWQGVRTYEQYF. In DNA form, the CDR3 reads TGTGCCAGCAGCACGGCGGAGTGGCAGGGGGTCCGAACCTACGAGCAGTACTTC.